Presented here are 30 T cell receptor beta chains from one specimen sequenced in a study of OX40 agonist ivuxolimab in advanced cancers. This table comes from immunoSEQ multiplex PCR, and its TCRdb copy is limited to in-frame clones, with some not included. The table has 71,000 or so clones, around 80% seen once. The sequences come from CD4+ or CD8+ T cells sorted from blood, collected in a trial of the OX40 agonist ivuxolimab. The receptors originated from an adult with an advanced solid tumor such as melanoma, head and neck, liver or kidney cancer.

This clone was seen a handful of times. The chain couples TRBV6-5 to TRBJ2-7; 8 nucleotides agree with TRBD1. Germline V gives CDR1 MNHEY, CDR2 SVGAGI. V shed 11 bases, J shed 5 bases, and the junction held 14 bases outside the gene matches. The CDR3 contains 14 residues. The CDR3 sequence is CAGGVRDRKDEQYV. As DNA, the CDR3 is TGTGCCGGAGGAGTCCGGGACAGGAAGGACGAGCAGTACGTC.

The gene calls are TRBV2 and TRBJ2-2; TRBD2 matches at 11 bases. Trimming at V came to 8 bases and at J to 4 bases, leaving 6 bases not matched to a gene. CDR1 is SNHLY and CDR2 is FYNNEI in the germline V gene. The CDR3 has 15 amino acids. CDR3 nucleotides: TGTGCCAGCGGATCGCTAGCGGGGGGCACCGGGGAGCTGTTTTTT. It translates to CASGSLAGGTGELFF.

This clone turned up a few times. This chain uses TRBV11-2 with TRBJ2-1; weak D call: TRBD2 (6 bases). The CDR3 is 16 residues long. Germline V lookup: CDR1 SGHAT, CDR2 FQNNGV. V was pared by 1 base and J by 5 bases, with 15 bases between. The CDR3 DNA reads TGTGCCAGCAGCTTAGTGCGGGGAAGTACGAACAATGAGCAGTTCTTC. Its protein is CASSLVRGSTNNEQFF.

This chain uses TRBV11-2 with TRBJ2-7; 11 nucleotides align to TRBD2. This CDR3 comprises 12 residues. The germline CDR1 and CDR2 sequences are SGHAT and FQNNGV. V shed 6 bases and J 6 bases; nucleotides not matched to a gene: 1. The CDR3 region is CASSTSGSEQYF. The CDR3 DNA follows: TGTGCCAGCAGTACTAGCGGGAGCGAGCAGTACTTC.

The chain couples TRBV28 to TRBJ1-4; 7 bases match TRBD1. With V trimmed by 3 bases and J by 8 bases, 9 bases remained unmatched. The CDR3 has 15 residues. Germline V CDR1 and CDR2: MDHEN, SYDVKM. This CDR3 reads CASSFLGTVSEKLFF. In DNA, the CDR3 is TGTGCCAGCAGTTTTTTGGGGACAGTCTCCGAAAAACTGTTTTTT.

The J gene is TRBJ1-4, the V gene TRBV5-1; possible D gene TRBD1, 6 bases. V lost 0 bases, J lost 8 bases, and 17 bases lay in between. There are 16 residues in the CDR3. The V gene's germline CDR1 is SGHRS and CDR2 YFSETQ. Here the CDR3 reads CASSLALNRDVEKLFF. The CDR3 nucleotides are TGCGCCAGCAGCTTGGCTTTAAACAGGGATGTCGAAAAACTGTTTTTT.

The CDR3 spells CASRPGLSGNTIYF. CDR3 sequence (DNA): TGTGCCAGCAGACCAGGGCTGTCCGGAAACACCATATATTTT. This chain uses TRBV14 with TRBJ1-3, with a weak D call TRBD1 (5 bases). V gave up 6 bases and J gave up 4 bases, with 13 bases separating them. The CDR3 runs to 14 residues. From germline, CDR1 is SGHDN and CDR2 FVKESK.

This chain links TRBV29-1 with TRBJ2-7; either TRBD1 or TRBD2 may supply D (5 bases each). The length of the CDR3 is 13 residues. Per germline, CDR1 SQVTM and CDR2 ANQGSEA. Trimming shortened V by 3 bases and J by 5 bases, and 14 bases separated the two germline ends. Here the CDR3 reads CSVDEGNPHEQYF. The CDR3 nucleotides read TGCAGCGTTGATGAGGGGAATCCCCACGAGCAGTACTTC.

This clone was seen only once. The chain uses TRBV7-2 and TRBJ2-7; D remains ambiguous. Germline CDR1 SGHTA, CDR2 FQGNSA. Between the trimmed V and J ends, which lost 2 bases and 3 bases, there was a span of 14 bases. The CDR3 loop spans 15 amino acids. Here the CDR3 DNA reads TGTGCCAGCAGCTTATTGAGTCAGCAAGGCTACGAGCAGTACTTC. Translating gives CASSLLSQQGYEQYF. Drawing the rest from reference TRBV7-2 and TRBJ2-7, the complete variable domain is GAGVSQSPSNKVTEKGKDVELRCDPISGHTALYWYRQSLGQGLEFLIYFQGNSAPDKSGLPSDRFSAERTGGSVSTLTIQRTQQEDSAVYLCASSLLSQQGYEQYFGPGTRLTVT.

V gene TRBV27 combines with J gene TRBJ2-7, with 8 bases aligning to TRBD1. The CDR3 is 17 amino acids. CDR1 is MNHEY and CDR2 is SMNVEV in the germline V gene (reference sequence). V gave up 7 bases and J gave up 5 bases; unmatched junction bases: 19. CDR3 loop: CASTPIASTGGRDEQYF. The CDR3 DNA is TGTGCCAGCACCCCCATCGCCAGTACAGGGGGTCGAGACGAGCAGTACTTC.

The table lists this clone with a few counts. The CDR3 region is CASSLQPSSASSGELFF. The CDR3 DNA reads as TGTGCCAGCAGCTTACAGCCATCCTCCGCTAGCTCCGGGGAGCTGTTTTTT. The chain carries TRBV7-3 and TRBJ2-2, with a possible D match to TRBD2 (5 bases). Trimming pared 2 bases from V and 6 bases from J, leaving 19 bases between. This CDR3 has 17 amino acids. Germline V gives CDR1 SGHTA, CDR2 FQGTGA.

In this sample, this clone turned up once. The chain uses TRBV28 and TRBJ2-1; D unclear. Per the germline V gene, CDR1 is MDHEN and CDR2 is SYDVKM. The CDR3 contains 10 residues. The V end was cut by 7 bases, the J end by 10 bases, with 8 bases between. The CDR3 coding sequence is TGTGCCAGCACAGGTGTGGAGCAGTTCTTC. It codes for CASTGVEQFF.

V is TRBV4-1 and J is TRBJ1-1; a weak D match, TRBD1 (5 bases). V lost 5 bases, J lost 0 bases, and 13 bases lay in between. Germline-derived CDR1 and CDR2 are MGHRA and YSYEKL. This CDR3 has 15 amino acids. CDR3 region: CASSWDPTLNTEAFF. CDR3 DNA sequence: TGCGCCAGCAGCTGGGACCCCACGTTGAACACTGAAGCTTTCTTT.

The chain links TRBV19 to TRBJ2-2; TRBD2 matches at 8 bases. Germline V gene lookup returns CDR1 LNHDA and CDR2 SQIVND (reference sequence). V shed 6 bases and J 1 base; nucleotides not matched to a gene: 7. CDR3 length: 16 amino acids. The CDR3, as DNA: TGTGCCAGTAGCCTACTCCGGGGGGGGAACACCGGGGAGCTGTTTTTT. Amino acid sequence: CASSLLRGGNTGELFF.

V is TRBV7-6 and J is TRBJ2-5; 7 bases align to TRBD2. The CDR3 is 10 residues long. Trimming removed 8 bases from V and 7 bases from J; junction bases left unmatched: 1. The germline gives CDR1 SGHVS, CDR2 FNYEAQ. CDR3 coding DNA: TGTGCCAGCGGGGGGGGGACCCAGTACTTC. It yields the protein CASGGGTQYF.

The chain recombines TRBV7-9 with TRBJ1-6, with no clear D. Germline assignment: CDR1 SEHNR and CDR2 FQNEAQ (reference sequence). Between the trimmed V and J ends, which lost 4 bases and 5 bases, there was a span of 15 bases. The CDR3 covers 16 residues. The CDR3: CASSSGSAVNNSPLHF. CDR3 DNA sequence: TGTGCCAGCAGCTCGGGTTCGGCGGTAAATAATTCACCCCTCCACTTT. The full variable domain, its missing parts supplied by reference TRBV7-9 and TRBJ1-6, is DTGVSQNPRHKITKRGQNVTFRCDPISEHNRLYWYRQTLGQGPEFLTYFQNEAQLEKSRLLSDRFSAERPKGSFSTLEIQRTEQGDSAMYLCASSSGSAVNNSPLHFGNGTRLTVT.

The chain carries TRBV6-1 and TRBJ1-4; perhaps TRBD1 as D (6 bases). This CDR3 comprises 15 residues. Between the trimmed V and J ends, which lost 3 bases and 4 bases, there was a span of 12 bases. Germline loops: CDR1 MNHNS, CDR2 SASEGT. The CDR3 is CASSDLGAGNEKLFF. CDR3 coding DNA: TGTGCCAGCAGTGATCTGGGGGCAGGTAATGAAAAACTGTTTTTT.

V is TRBV9 and J is TRBJ1-1; D uncertain. The CDR3 runs to 15 residues. The germline V gene has CDR1 SGDLS and CDR2 YYNGEE. The V end lost 0 bases, the J end lost 1 base, and 10 bases lay between the germline ends. The CDR3 DNA reads as TGTGCCAGCAGCGTAGCCGACGGCGGGAACACTGAAGCTTTCTTT. Translating gives CASSVADGGNTEAFF.

V usage is TRBV5-1 and J usage is TRBJ2-5; D gene uncertain. The CDR3 spans 13 residues. CDR1 and CDR2 from the germline V gene are SGHRS and YFSETQ. V was cut by 1 base and J by 1 base, with 5 bases left in between. The CDR3 sequence is CASSLLRQETQYF. CDR3 sequence (DNA): TGCGCCAGCAGCTTGTTACGCCAAGAGACCCAGTACTTC.

This clone showed up just a few times. The chain employs TRBV9 and TRBJ2-1, with 9 bases fitting TRBD1. The CDR3 consists of 15 residues. CDR1 is SGDLS, CDR2 YYNGEE, per germline. V lost 3 bases and J lost 3; bases outside the gene matches: 4. CDR3 residues: CASSAGQGSYNEQFF. In nucleotides, the CDR3 is TGTGCCAGCAGCGCCGGACAGGGGAGCTACAATGAGCAGTTCTTC. The variable domain in full, completed from reference TRBV9 and TRBJ2-1, reads DSGVTQTPKHLITATGQRVTLRCSPRSGDLSVYWYQQSLDQGLQFLIQYYNGEERAKGNILERFSAQQFPDLHSELNLSSLELGDSALYFCASSAGQGSYNEQFFGPGTRLTVL.

The CDR3 here is CASSLGASGASEQYF. CDR3 DNA: TGTGCCAGCAGCTTAGGTGCTAGCGGTGCCTCCGAGCAGTACTTC. The rearrangement uses TRBV7-9 and TRBJ2-7; TRBD2 matches at 7 bases. This CDR3 spans 15 amino acids. V was clipped by 1 base and J by 6 bases; unmatched bases: 9. CDR1 and CDR2 (germline): SEHNR, FQNEAQ (reference sequence). The variable domain in full, completed from reference TRBV7-9 and TRBJ2-7, reads DTGVSQNPRHKITKRGQNVTFRCDPISEHNRLYWYRQTLGQGPEFLTYFQNEAQLEKSRLLSDRFSAERPKGSFSTLEIQRTEQGDSAMYLCASSLGASGASEQYFGPGTRLTVT.

The J gene is TRBJ2-3, the V gene TRBV7-2; D is perhaps TRBD1 or TRBD2 (5 bases each). Germline CDR1 is SGHTA and CDR2 is FQGNSA. Trimming left V 4 bases short and J 2 bases short, with 10 bases between. The CDR3 is 14 residues long. The CDR3 is CASSYRDDTDTQYF. In DNA form, the CDR3 reads TGTGCCAGCAGCTACCGGGACGACACAGATACGCAGTATTTT.

A few counts support this clone. The chain uses TRBV6-1 and TRBJ1-5; D remains unclear. The CDR3 extends over 13 amino acids. V was trimmed by 4 bases and J by 6 bases, leaving 10 bases between them. Germline-derived CDR1 and CDR2 are MNHNS and SASEGT. CDR3 protein: CASSGLGGQPQHF. The CDR3 DNA sequence: TGTGCCAGCAGTGGATTGGGTGGTCAGCCCCAGCATTTT.

The V gene is TRBV7-8, the J gene TRBJ2-2, with a possible D match to TRBD1 (6 bases). V lost 2 bases to trimming and J lost 5 bases, with 15 bases between them. The CDR3 sequence is 16 residues long. Germline values: CDR1 SGHVS, CDR2 FQNEAQ. CDR3 nucleotides: TGTGCCAGCAGCTTATCGCTGGGGGCTAGGACCGGGGAGCTGTTTTTT. It is translated as CASSLSLGARTGELFF.

The V gene is TRBV28, the J gene TRBJ1-5, with 7 bases that match TRBD1. This CDR3 spans 15 amino acids. Germline trimming cut 3 bases from V and 3 bases from J; bases unmatched to any gene: 5. Per the germline V gene, CDR1 is MDHEN and CDR2 is SYDVKM. The CDR3 loop is CASSFWDRTNQPQHF. CDR3 DNA sequence: TGTGCCAGCAGTTTTTGGGACAGAACCAATCAGCCCCAGCATTTT.

This clone was detected only once. V gene TRBV4-2 combines with J gene TRBJ1-3; D gene ambiguous. The CDR3 length is 15 residues. The germline CDR1 and CDR2 sequences are LGHNA and YNFKEQ. V lost 3 bases and J 0 bases, leaving 9 bases between the germline ends. The CDR3 DNA reads TGTGCCAGCAGCCAGGTTTTCTCCTCTGGAAACACCATATATTTT. This gives the protein CASSQVFSSGNTIYF.

A few counts support this clone. The chain links TRBV5-5 to TRBJ1-6, with TRBD1 as a possible D gene (6 bases). Germline CDR1 SGHKS, CDR2 YYEKEE (reference sequence). There are 14 residues in the CDR3. With 4 bases removed from V and 7 bases from J, the gap between germline ends came to 12 bases. Written as DNA, the CDR3 is TGTGCCAGCAGCGCGGGACAAAGCAATTCACCCCTCCACTTT. Amino acids: CASSAGQSNSPLHF. The whole variable domain, remainder taken from reference TRBV5-5 and TRBJ1-6, is DAGVTQSPTHLIKTRGQQVTLRCSPISGHKSVSWYQQVLGQGPQFIFQYYEKEERGRGNFPDRFSARQFPNYSSELNVNALLLGDSALYLCASSAGQSNSPLHFGNGTRLTVT.

The rearrangement links TRBV2 to TRBJ2-1, with TRBD1 identical over 11 bases. Germline loops: CDR1 SNHLY, CDR2 FYNNEI. V shed 6 bases and J 7 bases; nucleotides not matched to a gene: 5. This CDR3 has 14 amino acids. The chain's CDR3 is CASRGQGVSNEQFF. In nucleotides, the CDR3 is TGTGCCAGCAGGGGACAGGGGGTGTCAAATGAGCAGTTCTTC.

This clone was counted only a few times. CDR3 in DNA: TGTGCCAGCAGCTTGCATTTATCTAGCTACAATGAGCAGTTCTTC. This codes for CASSLHLSSYNEQFF. The rearrangement links TRBV7-2 to TRBJ2-1; D is ambiguous. The CDR3 contains 15 residues. Germline-derived CDR1 and CDR2 are SGHTA and FQGNSA. With 3 bases removed from V and 3 bases from J, the gap between germline ends came to 12 bases. Variable domain in full (rest from reference TRBV7-2 and TRBJ2-1): GAGVSQSPSNKVTEKGKDVELRCDPISGHTALYWYRQSLGQGLEFLIYFQGNSAPDKSGLPSDRFSAERTGGSVSTLTIQRTQQEDSAVYLCASSLHLSSYNEQFFGPGTRLTVL.

This chain links TRBV9 with TRBJ2-3; D might be TRBD1 (5 bases). From germline, CDR1 is SGDLS and CDR2 YYNGEE. The CDR3 spans 15 residues. The V and J ends lost 1 base and 0 bases respectively, with 9 bases between them. CDR3 sequence (DNA): TGTGCCAGCAGCGTAACCCCAGGGAGCACAGATACGCAGTATTTT. Translation: CASSVTPGSTDTQYF. Combining the CDR3 with reference TRBV9 and TRBJ2-3 gives the whole variable domain DSGVTQTPKHLITATGQRVTLRCSPRSGDLSVYWYQQSLDQGLQFLIQYYNGEERAKGNILERFSAQQFPDLHSELNLSSLELGDSALYFCASSVTPGSTDTQYFGPGTRLTVL.